The present TCR beta chain was sequenced within a study of T cell clones after liver transplantation. In the study overall: Tolerance: complete withdrawal held at least one year, liver enzymes staying within twice normal.

Produced via immunoSEQ multiplex PCR; TCRdb's table is partial and in-frame only. This table holds about 2,200 clones, 31% found once. The V and J ends lost 5 bases and 0 bases respectively, with 8 bases between them. CDR3 length equals 13 residues. CDR1 is MNHNY, CDR2 SVGAGI, per germline (reference sequence). Sequencing of dividing CFSE-low cells from the MLR defined alloreactive TCRbeta sequences. Graft donor PBMCs, splenocytes, lymph-node cells, or third-party PBMCs stimulated pre-transplant recipient cells. This clone is judged hyperexpanded. As yet, its antigen is unknown. The chain is built from TRBV6-6 and TRBJ2-7; D call uncertain. This clonotype was sampled from a human patient who received a liver transplant. Some T cells may be graft donor cells. Sequenced material: CD8+ T cells from cultured PBMCs. The CDR3 bases are TGTGCCAGCAGTGGCAGCCTCTCCTACGAGCAGTACTTC. Translation gives CASSGSLSYEQYF.